The 27 T cell receptor beta chains below were found in one sample sequenced in a study of blood T cell repertoires in COVID-19. Only in-frame clones appear in the TCRdb table, and some are missing; sequencing was by immunoSEQ multiplex PCR. The table has around 150,000 clones, roughly four fifths seen once; the top ten hold approximately 3.8%. The sequenced sample consisted of peripheral blood. The receptors originated from a woman aged 55-70 years with acute or convalescent COVID-19.

The chain employs TRBV19 and TRBJ2-7; 9 bases are a match to TRBD1. Germline-derived CDR1 and CDR2 are LNHDA and SQIVND (reference sequence). The V and J ends lost 5 bases and 10 bases, in that order; junction bases with no gene match: 18. This CDR3 contains 16 residues. CDR3: CASSLHGTGTPSGQYF. The CDR3 coding sequence is TGTGCCAGTAGTCTTCACGGGACAGGGACCCCTTCGGGACAGTACTTC.

The V gene is TRBV7-8, the J gene TRBJ2-7, with 13 bases that match TRBD2. The junction had 11 bases not matched to a gene; V was cut back by 6 bases and J by 3 bases. Germline CDR1 is SGHVS and CDR2 is FQNEAQ. The CDR3 covers 17 residues. The CDR3 loop reads CASRNIPGLAGNYEQYF. The CDR3 DNA is TGTGCCAGCAGAAACATTCCGGGACTAGCGGGGAACTACGAGCAGTACTTC.

This clone was detected only a few times. This chain joins TRBV29-1 and TRBJ2-2, with 9 bases aligning to TRBD2. Germline lookup yields CDR1 SQVTM and CDR2 ANQGSEA. The CDR3 is 12 amino acids. DNA of the CDR3: TGCTCCGGCGGGAGGGCCACCGGGGAGCTGTTTTTT. Translated: CSGGRATGELFF.

This chain uses TRBV4-3 with TRBJ1-2; D is possibly TRBD1 (5 bases). The ends were cut back, 0 bases at V and 4 bases at J, with 12 bases in the middle. CDR1 LGHNA and CDR2 YSLEER come from the germline V gene. The CDR3 length is 15 residues. The CDR3 is CASSQDTSRAYGYTF. DNA for the CDR3: TGCGCCAGCAGCCAAGATACAAGCAGGGCCTATGGCTACACCTTC.

V usage is TRBV5-1 and J usage is TRBJ2-1; 7 bases match TRBD1. The V and J ends lost 4 bases and 0 bases, in that order; junction bases with no gene match: 7. The germline V gene has CDR1 SGHRS and CDR2 YFSETQ. The length of the CDR3 is 16 residues. The CDR3, as DNA: TGCGCCAGCAGCGAATTGACAGGGAGCTCCTACAATGAGCAGTTCTTC. Translating gives CASSELTGSSYNEQFF.

The chain uses TRBV28 and TRBJ2-7, with 16 bases matching TRBD2. CDR1 is MDHEN and CDR2 is SYDVKM in the germline V gene. Losses at the gene ends were 3 bases for V and 7 bases for J; bases not matched to a gene: 6. This CDR3 has 16 residues. CDR3 nucleotides: TGTGCCAGCAGTTTGCTCGGGACTAGCGGGAGGGATGAGCAGTACTTC. Translated, it gives CASSLLGTSGRDEQYF.

Many counts were recorded for this clone. This rearrangement joins TRBV9 to TRBJ2-7; 11 bases are shared with TRBD2. CDR1 and CDR2 (germline): SGDLS, YYNGEE. With 0 bases clipped from V and 4 bases from J, the junction kept 3 bases outside the gene matches. There are 15 residues in the CDR3. The CDR3 DNA is TGTGCCAGCAGCGTAGGGGGACTAGCGGTATACGAGCAGTACTTC. Encoded protein: CASSVGGLAVYEQYF.

V usage is TRBV3-1 (or the pseudogene TRBV3-2) and J usage is TRBJ1-2; 8 nucleotides agree with TRBD1. The CDR3 is 14 residues long. The germline gives CDR1 LGHDT, CDR2 YNNKEL (reference sequence). V lost 9 bases to trimming and J lost 7 bases; unmatched junction nucleotides: 13. As DNA, the CDR3 is TGTGCCAGTACCCAGGGGGCGCGGGAAGGTGGCTACACCTTC. Its protein is CASTQGAREGGYTF.

V usage is TRBV3-1 (or the pseudogene TRBV3-2) and J usage is TRBJ2-6; D is possibly TRBD1 (6 bases). The CDR3 is 13 amino acids. Deletions cut 6 bases from V and 4 bases from J, with 7 bases between. CDR1 and CDR2 (germline): LGHDT, YNNKEL (reference sequence). DNA for the CDR3: TGTGCCAGCAGGCAGGGGGGGGCCAACGTCCTGACTTTC. It codes for CASRQGGANVLTF.

This chain uses TRBV7-3 with TRBJ2-1; 12 nucleotides line up with TRBD2. With 4 bases clipped from V and 7 bases from J, the junction kept 11 bases outside the gene matches. CDR1 is SGHTA, CDR2 FQGTGA, per germline. The CDR3 has 17 residues. The DNA for the CDR3 is TGTGCCAGCAGCTCCCTAGCGGGAGGGCCAAATTGGAATGAGCAGTTCTTC. Translated, it gives CASSSLAGGPNWNEQFF.

The chain employs TRBV5-1 and TRBJ2-3, with 7 bases fitting TRBD1. The germline V gene has CDR1 SGHRS and CDR2 YFSETQ. The CDR3 has 16 amino acids. Germline trimming cut 2 bases from V and 0 bases from J; bases unmatched to any gene: 6. CDR3 residues: CASSFYRGTSTDTQYF. The CDR3 nucleotides read TGCGCCAGCAGCTTCTACAGGGGTACGAGCACAGATACGCAGTATTTT.

V usage is TRBV4-1 and J usage is TRBJ2-1; TRBD2 matches 9 bases. V lost 4 bases to trimming and J lost 5 bases; unmatched junction nucleotides: 12. The CDR3 covers 17 residues. Per the germline V gene, CDR1 is MGHRA and CDR2 is YSYEKL. CDR3 sequence reads: CASSPQLLGLANNEQFF. The CDR3 region has the DNA TGCGCCAGCAGCCCCCAGTTGCTGGGACTAGCCAACAATGAGCAGTTCTTC.

This clone was counted a few times. This rearrangement joins TRBV23-1 to TRBJ1-1; D gene uncertain. TRBV23-1 is noted as an ORF with a role that remains uncertain. Trimming stripped 3 bases from V and 0 bases from J, with 14 bases between. The CDR3 length is 16 residues. The CDR3 DNA reads as TGCGCCAGCAGTCATCGTTCGGGATTAATGAACACTGAAGCTTTCTTT. This translates into CASSHRSGLMNTEAFF.

The chain has TRBV5-1 and TRBJ2-5, with no clear D. The germline gives CDR1 SGHRS, CDR2 YFSETQ. Trimming removed 0 bases at V and 1 base at J, with 10 bases between. The CDR3 has 15 amino acids. As DNA, the CDR3 is TGCGCCAGCAGCTTGGGTCCGGGTCTCCAAGAGACCCAGTACTTC. Translated, it gives CASSLGPGLQETQYF.

The CDR3 coding sequence is TGCGCCAGCAGCCAAGAATTGGGGCGGACATACACCGGGGAGCTGTTTTTT. Translated, it gives CASSQELGRTYTGELFF. The gene calls are TRBV4-1 and TRBJ2-2; a weak D match, TRBD1 (5 bases). Germline assignment: CDR1 MGHRA and CDR2 YSYEKL. The CDR3 contains 17 residues. Trimming stripped 0 bases from V and 3 bases from J, with 14 bases between.

The chain carries TRBV2 and TRBJ2-7, with D possibly matching TRBD1 (6 bases). There are 14 residues in the CDR3. Germline lookup yields CDR1 SNHLY and CDR2 FYNNEI. V lost 10 bases to trimming and J lost 6 bases, with 22 bases between them. The CDR3 spells CATLRAGEKGEQYF. For the CDR3, the DNA is TGTGCCACCTTGAGGGCAGGGGAAAAGGGCGAGCAGTACTTC.

CDR3 sequence: CASSTAGTGGTEAFF. CDR3 DNA: TGTGCCAGCAGCACCGCCGGGACAGGGGGCACTGAAGCTTTCTTT. J is TRBJ1-1 and V is TRBV7-9; TRBD1 aligns across 11 bases. The ends lost 5 bases at V and 4 bases at J; junction bases unmatched: 6. Looked up from germline, CDR1 is SEHNR and CDR2 is FQNEAQ (reference sequence). This CDR3 is 15 amino acids long.

This clone was detected only a few times. The chain links TRBV13 to TRBJ2-1; 7 bases map to TRBD2. CDR3 size: 16 residues. Germline V gene data show CDR1 as PRHDT and CDR2 as FYEKMQ (reference sequence). V was clipped by 4 bases and J by 1 base; unmatched bases: 7. Here the CDR3 reads CASSSRGAGSYNEQFF. CDR3 in DNA: TGTGCCAGCAGCTCACGGGGAGCGGGGTCCTACAATGAGCAGTTCTTC.

The chain has TRBV7-9 and TRBJ1-4, with D possibly being TRBD1 (5 bases). The V gene's germline CDR1 is SEHNR and CDR2 FQNEAQ (reference sequence). CDR3 length: 16 amino acids. The germline V and J ends were trimmed by 0 bases and 7 bases, with 15 bases remaining between them. DNA for the CDR3: TGTGCCAGCAGCTTAGCAATTATAGGACACGCTGAAAAACTGTTTTTT. Amino acid sequence: CASSLAIIGHAEKLFF.

This rearrangement joins TRBV27 to TRBJ2-3, with 10 bases identical to TRBD2. The CDR3 spans 15 residues. The germline CDR1 and CDR2 sequences are MNHEY and SMNVEV (reference sequence). V was pared by 2 bases and J by 7 bases, with 6 bases of the junction left unmatched. As DNA, the CDR3 is TGTGCCAGCAGTTTACGGGCTAGCGGGAGCAATACGCAGTATTTT. As protein: CASSLRASGSNTQYF.

The rearrangement joins TRBV7-6 to TRBJ2-1; tentative D call: TRBD1 (6 bases). Germline V gene sequence: CDR1 SGHVS, CDR2 FNYEAQ. The V and J ends lost 4 bases and 6 bases respectively, with 13 bases between them. The CDR3 runs to 14 residues. CDR3 loop: CASSWAQGSNEQFF. CDR3 DNA: TGTGCCAGCAGCTGGGCACAGGGTAGCAATGAGCAGTTCTTC.

The chain is built from TRBV11-3 and TRBJ1-5; possibly TRBD1 for D (5 bases). The CDR3 extends over 12 amino acids. V lost 6 bases to trimming and J lost 5 bases, with 8 bases between them. Looked up from germline, CDR1 is SGHNT and CDR2 is YENEEA. CDR3 protein: CASSRGDQPQHF. CDR3 coding DNA: TGTGCCAGCAGTCGGGGGGATCAGCCCCAGCATTTT.

V is TRBV24-1 and J is TRBJ2-2; no clear D gene. This CDR3 is 13 amino acids long. Trimming stripped 3 bases from V and 6 bases from J, with 7 bases between. The germline CDR1 and CDR2 sequences are KGHDR and SFDVKD. The DNA for the CDR3 is TGTGCCACCAGTGATCCCCTTTCCGGGGAGCTGTTTTTT. Protein product: CATSDPLSGELFF.

The chain links TRBV5-1 to TRBJ2-1; 7 nucleotides match TRBD2. CDR3 length equals 17 residues. V lost 5 bases, J lost 0 bases, and 11 bases stayed unmatched. Germline lookup yields CDR1 SGHRS and CDR2 YFSETQ. The CDR3 loop reads CASSLGGGDPSYNEQFF. Written as DNA, the CDR3 is TGCGCCAGCAGTCTGGGGGGAGGGGACCCCTCCTACAATGAGCAGTTCTTC.

The chain's CDR3 is CASSPRGLAGYEQYF. CDR3 DNA sequence: TGCGCCAGCAGCCCAAGGGGACTAGCGGGATACGAGCAGTACTTC. J is TRBJ2-7 and V is TRBV5-1; 13 bases are shared with TRBD2. This CDR3 spans 15 amino acids. The germline V gene encodes CDR1 SGHRS and CDR2 YFSETQ. Losses at the gene ends were 4 bases for V and 4 bases for J; bases not matched to a gene: 5.

The genes are TRBV27 and TRBJ1-5, with a possible D match to TRBD1 (6 bases). Germline values: CDR1 MNHEY, CDR2 SMNVEV (reference sequence). This CDR3 spans 14 amino acids. The V end lost 6 bases, the J end lost 5 bases, and 14 bases lay between the germline ends. The CDR3 loop reads CASRPGHGHQPQHF. As DNA, the CDR3 is TGTGCCAGCAGGCCGGGACACGGCCATCAGCCCCAGCATTTT.

The V gene is TRBV7-9, the J gene TRBJ2-3, with TRBD2 identical over 10 bases. Looked up from germline, CDR1 is SEHNR and CDR2 is FQNEAQ (reference sequence). J gave up 0 bases and V 1 base, and 1 base lay outside the gene matches. CDR3 length: 16 amino acids. The CDR3 region has the DNA TGTGCCAGCAGCTTAGGGACTAGCGGTAGCACAGATACGCAGTATTTT. Amino acid sequence: CASSLGTSGSTDTQYF.